Listed below are T cell receptor beta chains from one sample, sequenced in a study of cytomegalovirus exposure and HLA in healthy donors. Assay used: immunoSEQ multiplex PCR; TCRdb lists only in-frame clones, some missing. The sample holds approximately 200,000 clones, less than 85% seen once. The sequencing input was PBMCs. These receptors were collected from a girl aged 2-10 years in good health and CMV-seronegative. Each CDR3 is given with its conserved first and last residue. D genes are given only for firm matches. Clone size is shown for a subset of rows, as once, few, many or a class of expanded clone.

d_call: TRBD1
j_call: TRBJ2-7
clone_size: NA
v_call: TRBV7-6
cdr3_nt: TGTGCCAGCAGCCTAAGTGGGACAGGGTCCTACGAGCAGTACTTC
cdr3_aa: CASSLSGTGSYEQYF

d_call: NA
j_call: TRBJ1-2
clone_size: NA
v_call: TRBV5-1
cdr3_nt: TGCGCCAGCAGCTTGGGCGGGGCCCGAGGCTACACCTTC
cdr3_aa: CASSLGGARGYTF

d_call: TRBD1
j_call: TRBJ1-1
clone_size: once
v_call: TRBV15
cdr3_nt: TGTGCCACCAGGAGGGACAGATGGAACACTGAAGCTTTCTTT
cdr3_aa: CATRRDRWNTEAFF

d_call: TRBD2
j_call: TRBJ2-4
clone_size: NA
v_call: TRBV4-1
cdr3_nt: TGCGCCAGCAGCCAAGGTCTAAGCGGGAGTGGCATTCAGTACTTC
cdr3_aa: CASSQGLSGSGIQYF

d_call: TRBD1
j_call: TRBJ2-7
clone_size: NA
v_call: TRBV25-1
cdr3_nt: TGTGCCAGCAGTGACTCGTTTTTCGAAGGGGGCGGCGAGCAGTACTTC
cdr3_aa: CASSDSFFEGGGEQYF

d_call: TRBD1
j_call: TRBJ1-2
clone_size: NA
v_call: TRBV9
cdr3_nt: TGTGCCAGCAGCGACTCGACAGGGATCTATGGCTACACCTTC
cdr3_aa: CASSDSTGIYGYTF

d_call: NA
j_call: TRBJ1-6
clone_size: NA
v_call: TRBV4-2
cdr3_nt: TGTGCCAGCAGCCAAGTGACCTCCACACCCGGGTCCTATAATTCACCCCTCCACTTT
cdr3_aa: CASSQVTSTPGSYNSPLHF

d_call: TRBD1
j_call: TRBJ1-2
clone_size: NA
v_call: TRBV13
cdr3_nt: TGTGCCAGCAGCTTTCAACAGGGGCATGGCTACACCTTC
cdr3_aa: CASSFQQGHGYTF

d_call: TRBD1
j_call: TRBJ1-2
clone_size: NA
v_call: TRBV27
cdr3_nt: TGTGCCAGCAGTTTACGGCCAGGGGGTCCGGTCTATGGCTACACCTTC
cdr3_aa: CASSLRPGGPVYGYTF

d_call: TRBD1
j_call: TRBJ1-6
clone_size: NA
v_call: TRBV4-1
cdr3_nt: TGCGCCAGCAGCCAAGATTACTGGGACAGGGGGCGACGTTCACCCCTCCACTTT
cdr3_aa: CASSQDYWDRGRRSPLHF

d_call: NA
j_call: TRBJ1-1
clone_size: few
v_call: TRBV18
cdr3_nt: TGTGCCAGCTCCCCCCCAGGGCGAAACACTGAAGCTTTCTTT
cdr3_aa: CASSPPGRNTEAFF

d_call: TRBD2
j_call: TRBJ2-3
clone_size: NA
v_call: TRBV7-9
cdr3_nt: TGTGCCAGCAGCCCGACGGCGGGAGGGCGTGCTAGCACAGATACGCAGTATTTT
cdr3_aa: CASSPTAGGRASTDTQYF

d_call: TRBD1
j_call: TRBJ1-1
clone_size: NA
v_call: TRBV4-1
cdr3_nt: TGCGCCAGCAGCCAAGTGCCCCAGGGGGCTTTGAACACTGAAGCTTTCTTT
cdr3_aa: CASSQVPQGALNTEAFF

d_call: NA
j_call: TRBJ2-3
clone_size: NA
v_call: TRBV29-1
cdr3_nt: TGCAGCGTAGAACAGGAAACCACAGATACGCAGTATTTT
cdr3_aa: CSVEQETTDTQYF

d_call: NA
j_call: TRBJ2-1
clone_size: NA
v_call: TRBV7-9
cdr3_nt: TGTGCCAGCAGCTATGCCCGGGGCGGGAACTCCTACAATGAGCAGTTCTTC
cdr3_aa: CASSYARGGNSYNEQFF

d_call: TRBD1
j_call: TRBJ2-7
clone_size: NA
v_call: TRBV2
cdr3_nt: TGTGCCAGCAGGGTGGGACAGGGGGCTTACGAGCAGTACTTC
cdr3_aa: CASRVGQGAYEQYF

d_call: NA
j_call: TRBJ1-1
clone_size: NA
v_call: TRBV9
cdr3_nt: TGTGCCAGCAGCCACGACAGATCTCTGAACACTGAAGCTTTCTTT
cdr3_aa: CASSHDRSLNTEAFF

d_call: TRBD1
j_call: TRBJ1-6
clone_size: NA
v_call: TRBV7-3
cdr3_nt: TGTGCCAGCAGCGGGAGACAGGGGGATAATTCACCCCTCCACTTT
cdr3_aa: CASSGRQGDNSPLHF

d_call: TRBD1
j_call: TRBJ2-5
clone_size: NA
v_call: TRBV4-1
cdr3_nt: TGCGCCAGCAGCCAAGGAGGACAGGGGGCAGAGACCCAGTACTTC
cdr3_aa: CASSQGGQGAETQYF

d_call: NA
j_call: TRBJ2-3
clone_size: NA
v_call: TRBV6-5
cdr3_nt: TGTGCCAGCAGTTACTCAGCTACCACGCCGCAGTATTTT
cdr3_aa: CASSYSATTPQYF

d_call: NA
j_call: TRBJ1-3
clone_size: NA
v_call: TRBV5-6
cdr3_nt: TGTGCCAGCAGCTCGCAGGGTTCTGGAAACACCATATATTTT
cdr3_aa: CASSSQGSGNTIYF

d_call: NA
j_call: TRBJ2-5
clone_size: NA
v_call: TRBV11-2
cdr3_nt: TGTGCCAGCGGATTCTCAATCGGGATCCAAGAGACCCAGTACTTC
cdr3_aa: CASGFSIGIQETQYF

d_call: NA
j_call: TRBJ1-2
clone_size: NA
v_call: TRBV29-1
cdr3_nt: TGCAGCGTTAAAGGAGACAGCGACAGTAACTATGGCTACACCTTC
cdr3_aa: CSVKGDSDSNYGYTF

d_call: NA
j_call: TRBJ2-3
clone_size: NA
v_call: TRBV30
cdr3_nt: TGTGCCTGGAGTGGTGACTTTGAGAAAGGGGCAGATACGCAGTATTTT
cdr3_aa: CAWSGDFEKGADTQYF

d_call: NA
j_call: TRBJ1-1
clone_size: NA
v_call: TRBV13
cdr3_nt: TGTGCCAGTGGACGGGAACCAACTGAAGCTTTCTTT
cdr3_aa: CASGREPTEAFF

d_call: NA
j_call: TRBJ1-2
clone_size: once
v_call: TRBV6-5
cdr3_nt: TGTGCCAGCAAGGAGGGCGGGGGGCAAAACTATGGCTACACCTTC
cdr3_aa: CASKEGGGQNYGYTF

d_call: TRBD2
j_call: TRBJ2-1
clone_size: NA
v_call: TRBV6-1
cdr3_nt: TGTGCCAGCAGTGGGGGGGGACTAGCGGGCCTGAGCTCCTACAATGAGCAGTTCTTC
cdr3_aa: CASSGGGLAGLSSYNEQFF